This T cell receptor (beta chain) was sequenced during a study of Ad26.COV2.S vaccination and SARS-CoV-2 variants. General study results and limits: TCR breadth and depth analyses may have underestimated total T cell responses.

Produced via immunoSEQ multiplex PCR; TCRdb's table is partial and in-frame only. Of 440,000 or so clones in the sample, about 92% are singletons; the top ten hold about 4.1%. Germline V lookup: CDR1 GTSNPN, CDR2 SVGIG (reference sequence). The CDR3 has 15 amino acids. Trimming shortened V by 1 base and J by 2 bases, and 11 bases separated the two germline ends. Concerning this clone itself: What it binds is not known.

Treatment reported: roughly 18 received Ad26.COV2.S at low or high dose, single or two shots; several received placebo; per-sample allocation not given. All samples were drawn on day 63, counting from the first vaccine or placebo injection. Vaccination used an Ad26 vector expressing Wuhan-strain SARS-CoV-2 spike. This clonotype was sampled from a person between 18 and 65 years old who received the Ad26.COV2.S COVID-19 vaccine or a placebo. Sequenced material: peripheral blood, taken in a trial of Ad26.COV2.S vaccine versus placebo. The V and J genes are TRBV30 and TRBJ2-2; D not certain. CDR3 DNA sequence: TGTGCCTGGAGTGCCCTCATGTTAAACACCGGGGAGCTGTTTTTT. It specifies CAWSALMLNTGELFF.